This record covers a single TCR beta chain. What it binds is not known. One junction end does not reproduce the germline sequence, and a read error may be involved. Peripheral blood was collected from the related graft donor on the marrow donation day. The germline V gene has CDR1 SQVTM and CDR2 ANQGSEA. The CDR3 extends over 13 amino acids. The assay was immunoSEQ multiplex PCR, and TCRdb's table has in-frame clones only and misses some. This repertoire holds tens of thousands of clones, and none appear only once. The data derive from a study of T cells after posttransplantation cyclophosphamide. Regarding the study as a whole: After PTCy, TRB diversity resembled that of CNI/methotrexate controls.

This clonotype originated in a woman in her fifties or sixties in good health and a related stem cell transplant donor. The sample comprised PBMCs. The V and J genes are TRBV29-1 and TRBJ1-2; TRBD1 might be the D (6 bases). This CDR3 reads CSVNNRVAYRYTF. The CDR3 DNA follows: TGCAGCGTTAACAACAGGGTGGCCTATCGCTACACCTTC.